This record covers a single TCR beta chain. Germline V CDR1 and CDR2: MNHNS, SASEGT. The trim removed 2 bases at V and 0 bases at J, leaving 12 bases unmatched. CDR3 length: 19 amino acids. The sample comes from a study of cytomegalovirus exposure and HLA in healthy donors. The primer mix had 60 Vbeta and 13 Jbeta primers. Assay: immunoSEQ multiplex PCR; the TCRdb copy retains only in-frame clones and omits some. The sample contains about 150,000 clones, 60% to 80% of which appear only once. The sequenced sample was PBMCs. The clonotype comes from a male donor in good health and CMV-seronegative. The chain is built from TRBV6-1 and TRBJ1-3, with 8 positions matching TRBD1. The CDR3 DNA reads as TGTGCCAGCAGTGAAAGGAGGCAGGGGGCGAGAAGCTCTGGAAACACCATATATTTT. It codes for CASSERRQGARSSGNTIYF.